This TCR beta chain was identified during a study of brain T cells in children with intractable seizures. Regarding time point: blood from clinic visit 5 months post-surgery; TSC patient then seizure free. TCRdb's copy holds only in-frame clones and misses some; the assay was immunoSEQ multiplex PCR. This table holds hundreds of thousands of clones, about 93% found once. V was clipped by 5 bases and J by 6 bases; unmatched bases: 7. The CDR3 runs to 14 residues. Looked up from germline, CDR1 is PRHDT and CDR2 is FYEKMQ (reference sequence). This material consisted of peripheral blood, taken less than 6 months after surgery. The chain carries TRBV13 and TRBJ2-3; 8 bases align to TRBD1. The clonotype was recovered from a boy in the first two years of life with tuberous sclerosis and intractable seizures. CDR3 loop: CASSPEQGEDTQYF. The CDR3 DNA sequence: TGTGCCAGCAGCCCTGAACAGGGGGAGGATACGCAGTATTTT.